Sequencing of this T cell receptor beta chain was carried out in a study of T cell changes during pregnancy in multiple sclerosis. Germline V CDR1 and CDR2: LNHDA, SQIVND (reference sequence). Trimming cost V 5 bases and J 3 bases, with 10 bases left between them. CDR3 size: 13 residues. The assay was immunoSEQ multiplex PCR, and TCRdb's table has in-frame clones only and misses some. The data show 100,000 or so clones, 85% to 95% seen once. This TCR came from a female donor with multiple sclerosis, enrolled in a pregnancy study. The sample in question was peripheral blood, obtained in the third trimester of pregnancy. The genes are TRBV19 and TRBJ1-2, with D uncertain. Here the CDR3 reads CASSPQEYYGYTF. The CDR3 coding sequence is TGTGCCAGTAGTCCTCAGGAATACTATGGCTACACCTTC.